The rows below give T cell receptor beta chains drawn from one sample of a study of T cell responses to AZD1222 COVID-19 vaccine. The assay was immunoSEQ multiplex PCR, and TCRdb's table has in-frame clones only and misses some. The sample carries approximately 180,000 clones, 70% to 90% recorded once. This material consisted of peripheral blood, taken on day 0 of AZD1222 vaccination. The receptor source for this set is an adult in good health. The CDR3 runs from the conserved cysteine through the conserved F or W. A D gene is named only where the DNA matches it firmly. Where a row states a size, it is once, few, many or the class of an expanded clone; other rows omit it.

d_call j_call clone_size v_call cdr3_nt cdr3_aa
. TRBJ2-5 . TRBV9 TGTGCCAGCAGCGTAGGGCCCGGGGGGCGGCAAGAGACCCAGTACTTC CASSVGPGGRQETQYF
TRBD1 TRBJ1-3 . TRBV4-1 TGCGCCAGCAGCCAACCGACAGGGCCCGCTGGGGGAAACACCATATATTTT CASSQPTGPAGGNTIYF
. TRBJ2-1 . TRBV7-9 TGTGCCAGCGCCCCCGGGGGAAGCAGGGGCAACAATGAGCAGTTCTTC CASAPGGSRGNNEQFF
TRBD1 TRBJ2-2 few TRBV29-1 TGCAGCGCAAGACAGGGAGCCGGGGAGCTGTTTTTT CSARQGAGELFF
TRBD1 TRBJ1-5 . TRBV29-1 TGCAGCGTGGGGGGGACAGGGGATCAGCCCCAGCATTTT CSVGGTGDQPQHF
. TRBJ1-4 . TRBV11-2 TGTGCCAGCAGCCTATACAGGGCCGATAATGAAAAACTGTTTTTT CASSLYRADNEKLFF
TRBD1 TRBJ1-2 . TRBV2 TGTGCCAGCAGTGGACAGGGGGCCCCTGGTGGCTACACCTTC CASSGQGAPGGYTF
TRBD2 TRBJ2-3 few TRBV7-2 TGTGCCAGCAGACTAGCGGGGACAGATACGCAGTATTTT CASRLAGTDTQYF
TRBD2 TRBJ2-2 . TRBV9 TGTGCCAGCAGCGCTAGCGGGGGAGTGACCGGGGAGCTGTTTTTT CASSASGGVTGELFF
. TRBJ1-3 . TRBV2 TGTGCCAGCAGTGAAACAGGTCAAGGAAACACCATATATTTT CASSETGQGNTIYF
. TRBJ1-3 . TRBV9 TGTGCCAGCAGTCCCGGGACACTGGTCGGAAACACCATATATTTT CASSPGTLVGNTIYF
TRBD2 TRBJ2-1 . TRBV5-4 TGTGCCAGCAGCTTGGTAGCGGGGAATGAGCAGTTCTTC CASSLVAGNEQFF
. TRBJ1-1 . TRBV4-1 TGCGCCAGCAGCCAGACCCCAGGGGTGAACACTGAAGCTTTCTTT CASSQTPGVNTEAFF
TRBD2 TRBJ2-1 . TRBV4-3 TGCGCCAGCAGCCTGGGACTAGCGGGGGGGCTCTACAATGAGCAGTTCTTC CASSLGLAGGLYNEQFF
. TRBJ1-6 . TRBV19 TGTGCCAGTAGCCTGGATGGTGCTGGTTCACCCCTCCACTTT CASSLDGAGSPLHF
. TRBJ2-2 . TRBV29-1 TGCAGCGTTGAGGCAGGATACACCGGGGAGCTGTTTTTT CSVEAGYTGELFF
. TRBJ1-3 . TRBV30 TGTGCCTGGAGTGTACGGGCTGTCTCTGGAAACACCATATATTTT CAWSVRAVSGNTIYF
. TRBJ2-5 . TRBV5-1 TGCGCCAGCAGCTTGGAGGGCAGGGGACGATACCAAGAGACCCAGTACTTC CASSLEGRGRYQETQYF
. TRBJ1-1 . TRBV10-3 TGTGCCTCTGGAGGGGGCACTGAAGCTTTCTTT CASGGGTEAFF
TRBD1 TRBJ2-7 . TRBV6-1 TGTGCCAGCAGTGAGGCAGGGGGCCGATACGAGCAGTACTTC CASSEAGGRYEQYF
. TRBJ1-6 . TRBV19 TGTGCCAGTAGTGATCGGGGACAAGGGTCACCCCTCCACTTT CASSDRGQGSPLHF
. TRBJ1-2 . TRBV6-5 TGTGCCAGCAGTTACTCGGGGAGAGAGGGCTACACCTTC CASSYSGREGYTF
. TRBJ2-1 . TRBV7-9 TGTGCCAGCAGCTTAGGGGGAGATTACAATGAGCAGTTCTTC CASSLGGDYNEQFF
TRBD1 TRBJ1-3 . TRBV10-2 TGCGCCAGCAGTCAAGATCCAGGGGGATATGGAAACACCATATATTTT CASSQDPGGYGNTIYF
. TRBJ1-5 . TRBV5-3 TGTGCCAGAAGCCCTCGGTATGCTGGGATTAGCAATCAGCCCCAGCATTTT CARSPRYAGISNQPQHF
TRBD1 TRBJ1-2 . TRBV29-1 TGCGGCGGACAGGGGGCAAACTATGGCTACACCTTC CGGQGANYGYTF
TRBD2 TRBJ2-5 . TRBV18 TGTGCCAGCTCACCACAGGGACTAGCGGACCAACAGACCCAAGAGACCCAGTACTTC CASSPQGLADQQTQETQYF
TRBD1 TRBJ2-1 once TRBV11-1 TGTGCCAGCAGCTCAAGACAGGGCTACTACAATGAGCAGTTCTTC CASSSRQGYYNEQFF
TRBD2 TRBJ2-1 . TRBV27 TGTGCCAGCAGACCGCTAGCGGGGGGGTTCCATGAGCAGTTCTTC CASRPLAGGFHEQFF
. TRBJ2-7 . TRBV27 TGTGCCAGCAGTTCCCTCTCGTCCTACGAGCAGTACTTC CASSSLSSYEQYF
. TRBJ1-6 . TRBV6-1 TGTGCCAGCAGTGAGGGGGCCAGGGGTGGGTCACCCCTCCACTTT CASSEGARGGSPLHF
. TRBJ1-3 . TRBV2 TGTGCCAGCAGGGACATGAGCTCTGGAAACACCATATATTTT CASRDMSSGNTIYF
. TRBJ2-7 . TRBV11-2 TGTGCCAGCAGCTTAGAATTGGACGAAGAGCAGTACTTC CASSLELDEEQYF
. TRBJ1-1 . TRBV27 TGTGCCAGCAGTTTACGGGGAGGGGACACTGAAGCTTTCTTT CASSLRGGDTEAFF
. TRBJ2-6 once TRBV11-1 TGTGCCAGCAGCTTAGGGCCCATTGGTGGGGCCAACGTCCTGACTTTC CASSLGPIGGANVLTF
TRBD1 TRBJ2-7 few TRBV7-9 TGTGCCAGTTTATTGACAGGGAACGAGCAGTACTTC CASLLTGNEQYF
. TRBJ2-7 . TRBV5-8 TGTGCCAGCAGCTGGAACCGCCACATCTACGAGCAGTACTTC CASSWNRHIYEQYF
TRBD1 TRBJ2-2 . TRBV6-2/TRBV6-3 TGTGCCAGCAGTTACTCAGACAGGGTAACCTACACCGGGGAGCTGTTTTTT CASSYSDRVTYTGELFF
. TRBJ2-3 once TRBV3-1/TRBV3-2 TGTGCCAGCAGCCTCACAGATACGCAGTATTTT CASSLTDTQYF
TRBD1 TRBJ1-5 . TRBV6-2/TRBV6-3 TGTGCCAGCAGCGGGACAGGGGATCGTTTTAGCAATCAGCCCCAGCATTTT CASSGTGDRFSNQPQHF
. TRBJ1-4 . TRBV2 TGTGCCAGCAGTTCCGAGCAGGGTGCTAATGAAAAACTGTTTTTT CASSSEQGANEKLFF
TRBD2 TRBJ2-5 . TRBV7-2 TGTGCCAGCAGCTTCTCGGCGGGAGGGCCGGGAGAGACCCAGTACTTC CASSFSAGGPGETQYF
. TRBJ1-3 once TRBV7-9 TGTGCCAGCAGCGCCAGAACCAGGGAGCAGGGAAACACCATATATTTT CASSARTREQGNTIYF
. TRBJ2-1 . TRBV6-4 TGTGCCAGCAGTGGGGCGGGAAATGAGCAGTTCTTC CASSGAGNEQFF
. TRBJ2-1 . TRBV3-1/TRBV3-2 TGTGCCAGCAGCCCCCGGGTGGGGATGTTCTTC CASSPRVGMFF
. TRBJ2-5 . TRBV28 TGTGCCAGCAGTTTACAGGGGGAGACCCAGTACTTC CASSLQGETQYF
. TRBJ1-6 . TRBV7-9 TGTGCCAGCAGCTTAATCCCCTCCAGGGATGGTTCACCCCTCCACTTT CASSLIPSRDGSPLHF
. TRBJ2-7 . TRBV7-2 TGTGCCAGCAGCTTAGGGGCGGGACCCTACGAGCAGTACTTC CASSLGAGPYEQYF
. TRBJ1-2 . TRBV19 TGTGCCAGTAAGAAGCTGACCGATACTAACTATGGCTACACCTTC CASKKLTDTNYGYTF
. TRBJ2-6 . TRBV7-6 TGTGCCAGCAGCTTAGCGAGGGCAGCCTCTGGGGCCAACGTCCTGACTTTC CASSLARAASGANVLTF
TRBD2 TRBJ2-3 . TRBV19 TGTGCCAGTAGTATTGTGGGACTAGCGGGGGGCACAGATACGCAGTATTTT CASSIVGLAGGTDTQYF
TRBD2 TRBJ2-2 . TRBV4-1 TGCGCCAGCAGCCTCTGGGAGCGGGGGAACACCGGGGAGCTGTTTTTT CASSLWERGNTGELFF
TRBD2 TRBJ2-3 . TRBV24-1 TGTGCCACCAGTACTAGCGGGAGTCCGAATACGCAGTATTTT CATSTSGSPNTQYF
. TRBJ1-4 . TRBV24-1 TGTGCCACCAGTGACCGAAAAAACACAGGAGAAGAAAAACTGTTTTTT CATSDRKNTGEEKLFF
TRBD1 TRBJ1-5 . TRBV24-1 TGTGCCACCAGTGATCCCTCGGCCAAACAGGGGGGCAGCAATCAGCCCCAGCATTTT CATSDPSAKQGGSNQPQHF
. TRBJ1-2 . TRBV30 TGTGCATTCGTAGGAGGAGTGTATGGCTACACCTTC CAFVGGVYGYTF
. TRBJ1-6 . TRBV6-5 TGTGCCAGCATAGGGAGCTCCTATAATTCACCCCTCCACTTT CASIGSSYNSPLHF